The subject of this entry is one T cell receptor beta chain. The specificity of this receptor is unknown. No qualities accompany the bases; no much larger clone lies one base away. Compared with germline, V lacks 3 bases and J lacks 11 bases; bases without a gene match: 2. CDR1 SGHKS and CDR2 YYEKEE were looked up in the germline V gene (reference sequence). The CDR3 spans 12 residues, from the cysteine through the phenylalanine. Only the CDR3 DNA stays, 36 bases, in frame from base 1. TCRbeta CDR3 regions were amplified from genomic DNA using the immunoSEQ Assay, a bias-controlled multiplex PCR. The authors' analysis ran thus. The number of nucleated cells in each sample was estimated by amplification of reference gene primers within the assay. To quantify the absolute abundance of each unique TCRbeta CDR3 rearrangement, sequence reads were collapsed and filtered. For each sample, productive Simpson clonality was calculated by taking the square root of Simpson's diversity index across productive rearrangements. TCRdb's version of the immuneACCESS table is confined to in-frame rearrangements and falls short of the full clone set. An unresolved V gene accounts for under half of the shortfall where checked; the remainder is of unknown origin. V and J calls and clone size are as listed in that table; D and trimming were resolved from the DNA. The table for this sample lists about 180,000 clones; around 87% of them were counted only once. The ten most abundant clones make up approximately 2.7% of the sample.

These data are taken from a study of blood T cell repertoires in COVID-19 (dated by TCRdb to the early 2020s). About the investigation overall: Collaborator samples came from the United States, Italy and Spain and covered acute and convalescent phases of COVID-19. The material from the prospective study consisted of cDNA or gDNA derived from T cells, B-cell-depleted T cells, or PBMCs. Subjects who had been exposed to COVID-19, were actively infected with it, or had recovered from it provided the deeply sampled blood TCRbeta repertoires that made up the dataset. The repertoires were made available in a free public database intended to serve as a resource for research on the immune response to SARS-CoV-2. Samples were obtained from the ongoing ImmuneRACE study (first 160 participants) and from approximately 1,200 subjects provided by 6 global collaborators. Sample metadata almost always included a de-identified subject ID, COVID-19 status, age in years and sex. Where HLA class I and class II types were available, the types were taken from metadata supplied by the sample provider, not from assay-based typing. The paper as a whole reports these results and caveats: How much clinical and demographic metadata was included differed by source and by participant, and the metadata was provided uncurated.

Collaborating institutions collected whole blood in K2EDTA tubes following their own protocols. For TCRbeta analysis, collaborator samples were shipped as frozen whole blood, as isolated PBMCs, or as DNA extracted from either sample type. The clonotype comes from a man in his forties with active or convalescent COVID-19. Sequenced input: peripheral blood. Rearrangement joined TRBV5-5 to TRBJ1-6; 7 bases in between match TRBD1. The CDR3 region has the sequence CASSSGTAPLHF. The bases read TGTGCCAGCAGCTCTGGGACAGCACCCCTCCACTTT.